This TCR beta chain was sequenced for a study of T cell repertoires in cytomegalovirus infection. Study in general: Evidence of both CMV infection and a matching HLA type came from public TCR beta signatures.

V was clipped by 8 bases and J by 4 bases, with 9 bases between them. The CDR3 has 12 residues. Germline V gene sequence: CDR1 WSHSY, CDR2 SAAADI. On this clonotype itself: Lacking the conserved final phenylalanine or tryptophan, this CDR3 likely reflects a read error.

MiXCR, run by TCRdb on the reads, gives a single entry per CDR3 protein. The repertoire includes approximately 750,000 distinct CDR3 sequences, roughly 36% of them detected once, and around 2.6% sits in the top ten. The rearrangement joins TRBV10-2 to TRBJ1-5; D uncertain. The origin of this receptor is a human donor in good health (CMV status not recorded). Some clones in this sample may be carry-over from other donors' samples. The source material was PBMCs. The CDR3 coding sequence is TGCGCCAGCCGAGGAGGAAATCAGCCCCAGCATTTG. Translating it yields CASRGGNQPQHL.